This T cell receptor beta chain stems from a study of molecular identifiers for immune sequencing clone quantification. Study-level findings and limits: Highly expanded clones may be undercounted when identical TCR molecules share barcodes.

Ten or more counts support this clonotype. Its matching antigen is unknown. TCRdb re-called the PCR reads through MiXCR, storing one row per CDR3 protein. The table has about 300,000 distinct CDR3 sequences, 20% to 25% seen once. Germline CDR1 SQVTM, CDR2 ANQGSEA. The CDR3 contains 16 residues. V was clipped by 6 bases and J by 2 bases; unmatched bases: 9. The TCR originated in a human donor in good health. Some libraries in this study had Jurkat cell RNA spiked in. The sample taken for sequencing was naive CD8+ T cells from blood, with Jurkat cell RNA spiked in. Specified subset: FACS-sorted CD8+CD4-CCR7+CD45RA+ naive T cells. V is TRBV29-1 and J is TRBJ2-7, with 14 bases aligning to TRBD2. CDR3 loop: CSVTGTSGSLAYEQYF. In DNA, the CDR3 is TGCAGCGTGACCGGGACTAGCGGGAGCTTAGCCTACGAGCAGTACTTC.